These 13 T cell receptor beta chains came from one sample sequenced in a study of T cells in Graves' hyperthyroidism and ophthalmopathy. RNA transcripts provided the source from which TCR beta CDR3 regions were amplified. RT-PCR in the first round (using the HTBI primer set) targeted the TCR CDR3. TCRdb reanalysed the multiplex PCR reads using MiXCR and keeps one entry per CDR3 protein. The sample carries a few hundred thousand distinct CDR3 sequences, 22% recorded once. Material for sequencing was blood. Source of these receptors: a woman in her 70s with Graves' ophthalmopathy.

The chain employs TRBV19 and TRBJ1-1; 8 positions match TRBD1. CDR1 is LNHDA and CDR2 is SQIVND in the germline V gene (reference sequence). The trim removed 4 bases at V and 4 bases at J, leaving 5 bases unmatched. This CDR3 has 14 residues. The CDR3 DNA follows: TGTGCCAGTAGTAAGGCAGGGGGCCCCACTGAAGCTTTCTTT. This gives the protein CASSKAGGPTEAFF.

Details on this clonotype: This may be a read error, as it is one base from a much larger clone. V and J are TRBV6-5 and TRBJ1-2; the D is unclear. This CDR3 has 11 amino acids. V was shortened by 2 bases and J by 5 bases, with 3 bases between the two germline ends. Germline CDR1 is MNHEY and CDR2 is SVGAGI. The CDR3 sequence is CASSYGYGYTF. The CDR3 nucleotides are TGTGCCAGCAGTTACGGGTATGGCTACACCTTC.

The chain joins TRBV7-3 to TRBJ2-3; D uncertain. V lost 5 bases, J lost 0 bases, and 21 bases lay in between. From germline, CDR1 is SGHTA and CDR2 FQGTGA. The CDR3 is made up of 18 amino acids. The CDR3 spells CASSPPPEQSKSTDTQYF. CDR3 nucleotides: TGTGCCAGCAGCCCTCCACCGGAACAATCAAAAAGCACAGATACGCAGTATTTT.

This chain uses TRBV5-6 with TRBJ2-3; D assignment may be TRBD1 or TRBD2 (6 bases each). CDR1 is SGHDT and CDR2 is YYEEEE in the germline V gene. Trimming took off 0 bases at V and 2 bases at J, with 7 bases between the two ends. There are 14 residues in the CDR3. The CDR3 coding sequence is TGTGCCAGCAGCTTGGGGGGGGCCACAGATACGCAGTATTTT. This gives the protein CASSLGGATDTQYF.

As concerns this clonotype: Mismatch with germline at one junction end may stem from a read error. The rearrangement uses TRBV2 and TRBJ2-7; D is ambiguous. Germline CDR1 SNHLY, CDR2 FYNNEI. This CDR3 is 19 amino acids long. The CDR3 nucleotides read TGTGCCACCAGTGATACACGGACCCTTTCTCCCCCATTCTCCTACGAGCAGTACTTC. This translates into CATSDTRTLSPPFSYEQYF.

This clonotype was observed at least ten times. The chain carries TRBV20-1 and TRBJ1-2; no reliable D call. Looked up from germline, CDR1 is DFQATT and CDR2 is SNEGSKA (reference sequence). V shed 6 bases and J shed 4 bases, with 6 bases lying between them. This CDR3 contains 10 residues. The CDR3 DNA follows: TGCAGTGCGCGAAGCTATGGCTACACCTTC. It translates to CSARSYGYTF.

Concerning this clonotype itself: At one boundary the junction diverges from the germline segment, which might be a read error. J is TRBJ2-7 and V is TRBV15; 9 bases fit TRBD2. Germline V gives CDR1 LNHNV, CDR2 YYDKDF (reference sequence). This CDR3 region has 18 residues. CDR3 protein: CAASREGLAGKNSYEQYF. As DNA, the CDR3 is TGTGCCGCCAGCAGAGAAGGTCTAGCGGGGAAAAACTCCTACGAGCAGTACTTC.

DNA for the CDR3: TGTGCCAGCACACGGGACAGTGCATTCGCTTTCTTT. It translates to CASTRDSAFAFF. This sequence joins TRBV6-2 or TRBV6-3 and TRBJ1-1, with 7 bases that match TRBD1. The CDR3 contains 12 residues. With 7 bases clipped from V and 11 bases from J, the junction kept 10 bases outside the gene matches. Per germline, CDR1 MNHEY and CDR2 SVGEGT.

This chain links TRBV25-1 with TRBJ1-1; tentatively, D is TRBD1 (6 bases). The V end lost 3 bases, the J end lost 6 bases, and 17 bases lay between the germline ends. Germline V lookup: CDR1 MGHDK, CDR2 SYGVNS. The CDR3 runs to 15 residues. The CDR3 DNA follows: TGTGCCAGCAGTGAGATGAAGGGGGATTCCGCTGAAGCTTTCTTT. It encodes CASSEMKGDSAEAFF. The complete variable domain, with remaining parts taken from reference TRBV25-1 and TRBJ1-1, reads EADIYQTPRYLVIGTGKKITLECSQTMGHDKMYWYQQDPGMELHLIHYSYGVNSTEKGDLSSESTVSRIRTEHFPLTLESARPSHTSQYLCASSEMKGDSAEAFFGQGTRLTVV.

The table lists this clonotype with many counts. CDR3 sequence (DNA): TGTGCCAGCAGTGTAAGAAGGGCGGGAGAGGACAATGAGCAGTTCTTC. This gives the protein CASSVRRAGEDNEQFF. The chain recombines TRBV2 with TRBJ2-1; 7 nucleotides agree with TRBD2. CDR1 is SNHLY, CDR2 FYNNEI, per germline. V dropped 4 bases and J dropped 5; count of bases not matched to a gene: 11. This CDR3 contains 16 residues.

This clonotype was picked up a small number of times. The chain carries TRBV2 and TRBJ1-5, with D possibly matching TRBD1 (5 bases). Germline CDR1 is SNHLY and CDR2 is FYNNEI. V dropped 6 bases and J dropped 3 bases, with 12 bases sitting between them. The CDR3 consists of 14 residues. The CDR3 coding sequence is TGTGCCAGCAGAGGCACAGGTTACAATCAGCCCCAGCATTTT. The encoded protein is CASRGTGYNQPQHF.

V is TRBV15 and J is TRBJ2-3; TRBD2 is a possible D gene (6 bases). This CDR3 spans 18 amino acids. Germline lookup yields CDR1 LNHNV and CDR2 YYDKDF (reference sequence). V was pared by 0 bases and J by 4 bases, with 20 bases between. CDR3 amino acids: CATSRDLWAGPNPDTQYF. In DNA, the CDR3 is TGTGCCACCAGCAGAGATCTATGGGCGGGACCTAACCCAGATACGCAGTATTTT.

This clonotype showed up just a few times. The chain combines TRBV7-2 with TRBJ1-6; no clear D. The CDR3 covers 12 residues. Trimming cost V 4 bases and J 11 bases, with 9 bases left between them. Germline CDR1 is SGHTA and CDR2 is FQGNSA. DNA for the CDR3: TGTGCCAGCAGCTCGGACCTCACACCCCTCCACTTT. Translated, it gives CASSSDLTPLHF.